Shown below are 31 T cell receptor beta chains from a single sample sequenced in a study of cytomegalovirus exposure and HLA in healthy donors. The PCR made use of 60 Vbeta and 13 Jbeta primers. Here immunoSEQ multiplex PCR was the method, and the copy in TCRdb shows in-frame clones only, minus some. The sample holds roughly 140,000 clones, 80% seen once. The specimen was PBMCs. The receptors shown here come from a female donor in good health and CMV-seronegative.

This clone was recorded a few times. The chain recombines TRBV5-1 with TRBJ2-6; tentatively, D is TRBD1 (5 bases). Germline V gene lookup returns CDR1 SGHRS and CDR2 YFSETQ. Trimming cost V 4 bases and J 2 bases, with 10 bases left between them. The CDR3 runs 15 residues. The CDR3 here is CASSTRVAGANVLTF. Written as DNA, the CDR3 is TGCGCCAGCAGCACCAGGGTGGCTGGGGCCAACGTCCTGACTTTC.

The rearrangement links TRBV7-2 to TRBJ2-7, with 7 nucleotides matching TRBD2. The CDR3 contains 14 residues. Losses at the gene ends were 4 bases for V and 6 bases for J; bases not matched to a gene: 9. Germline V gene sequence: CDR1 SGHTA, CDR2 FQGNSA. CDR3 sequence reads: CASSSGEGLVEQYF. The CDR3 coding sequence is TGTGCCAGCAGCTCGGGGGAGGGGCTGGTCGAGCAGTACTTC.

This chain joins TRBV4-1 and TRBJ1-1; no firm D call. The V and J ends lost 2 bases and 0 bases respectively, with 16 bases between them. Germline V gene data show CDR1 as MGHRA and CDR2 as YSYEKL. The CDR3 sequence is 17 residues long. CDR3 DNA sequence: TGCGCCAGCAGCCAATGGGCCCCAAAAGAAATGAACACTGAAGCTTTCTTT. Translating it yields CASSQWAPKEMNTEAFF.

In this sample, this clone turned up once. The V call is TRBV9, the J call TRBJ2-6; 10 nucleotides agree with TRBD1. Germline values: CDR1 SGDLS, CDR2 YYNGEE. V gave up 0 bases and J gave up 0 bases; unmatched junction bases: 6. This CDR3 spans 19 amino acids. The DNA for the CDR3 is TGTGCCAGCAGCGTAGGATCGGGACAGGGGTCCTCTGGGGCCAACGTCCTGACTTTC. Translation: CASSVGSGQGSSGANVLTF. Combining the CDR3 with reference TRBV9 and TRBJ2-6 gives the whole variable domain DSGVTQTPKHLITATGQRVTLRCSPRSGDLSVYWYQQSLDQGLQFLIQYYNGEERAKGNILERFSAQQFPDLHSELNLSSLELGDSALYFCASSVGSGQGSSGANVLTFGAGSRLTVL.

This clone was observed a few times. V and J are TRBV6-1 and TRBJ2-7, with a possible D match to TRBD2 (5 bases). Germline CDR1 is MNHNS and CDR2 is SASEGT. The CDR3 covers 13 residues. Trimming removed 8 bases from V and 1 base from J, with 12 bases in between. The CDR3 is CASGLALSYEQYF. The CDR3 nucleotides read TGTGCCAGCGGGCTAGCATTGTCCTACGAGCAGTACTTC.

This clone was observed a handful of times. The chain combines TRBV5-6 with TRBJ2-3; 11 nucleotides line up with TRBD2. After removal of 2 bases from V and 4 bases from J, the junction contained 9 bases not matched to a gene. The CDR3 loop spans 17 amino acids. The germline gives CDR1 SGHDT, CDR2 YYEEEE. CDR3 DNA: TGTGCCAGCAGCTTACTCGCTAGCGGGAGGCGGGCAGATACGCAGTATTTT. Protein product: CASSLLASGRRADTQYF.

This clone was observed a handful of times. The genes are TRBV6-5 and TRBJ2-5, with 11 bases fitting TRBD1. The CDR3 sequence is 16 residues long. The V gene's germline CDR1 is MNHEY and CDR2 SVGAGI. Losses at the gene ends were 3 bases for V and 5 bases for J; bases not matched to a gene: 8. CDR3 sequence reads: CASSYSGTGGGETQYF. CDR3 coding DNA: TGTGCCAGCAGTTATTCCGGGACAGGGGGTGGGGAGACCCAGTACTTC.

The V gene is TRBV2, the J gene TRBJ1-4, with D tentatively TRBD1 (5 bases). Trimming left V 0 bases short and J 12 bases short, with 17 bases between. The CDR3 extends over 15 amino acids. Germline CDR1 SNHLY, CDR2 FYNNEI. The CDR3 region has the DNA TGTGCCAGCAGTGAAGCGGCTGGGACTTCGCGGGAACTGTTTTTT. Amino acids: CASSEAAGTSRELFF.

The chain joins TRBV2 to TRBJ2-4; D may be TRBD2 (5 bases). The germline V and J ends were trimmed by 4 bases and 7 bases, with 11 bases remaining between them. The CDR3 covers 13 residues. Per germline, CDR1 SNHLY and CDR2 FYNNEI. CDR3 loop: CASSVGSVNIQYF. The CDR3, as DNA: TGTGCCAGCAGTGTGGGTAGCGTGAACATTCAGTACTTC.

The rearrangement joins TRBV5-1 to TRBJ2-1, with TRBD2 matching over 11 bases. Germline V gives CDR1 SGHRS, CDR2 YFSETQ. The length of the CDR3 is 17 residues. V dropped 4 bases and J dropped 0; count of bases not matched to a gene: 6. The DNA of the CDR3 is TGCGCCAGCAGCCTGACTAGCGGGGCAAGCTCCTACAATGAGCAGTTCTTC. Its protein is CASSLTSGASSYNEQFF. Drawing the rest from reference TRBV5-1 and TRBJ2-1, the complete variable domain is KAGVTQTPRYLIKTRGQQVTLSCSPISGHRSVSWYQQTPGQGLQFLFEYFSETQRNKGNFPGRFSGRQFSNSRSEMNVSTLELGDSALYLCASSLTSGASSYNEQFFGPGTRLTVL.

The gene calls are TRBV5-4 and TRBJ2-7; 10 bases match TRBD2. Germline values: CDR1 SGHNT, CDR2 YYREEE (reference sequence). V shed 2 bases, J shed 4 bases, and the junction held 3 bases outside the gene matches. This CDR3 is 14 amino acids long. The CDR3 DNA reads TGTGCCAGCAGCTTAGCGGGAGGGCCTTACGAGCAGTACTTC. Translation gives CASSLAGGPYEQYF.

This clone was seen a handful of times. This sequence joins TRBV9 and TRBJ1-1; no reliable D call. The V and J ends lost 2 bases and 0 bases respectively, with 8 bases between them. Looked up from germline, CDR1 is SGDLS and CDR2 is YYNGEE. This CDR3 spans 14 amino acids. In nucleotides, the CDR3 is TGTGCCAGCAGCGTGGAACAGATGAACACTGAAGCTTTCTTT. Translated: CASSVEQMNTEAFF. Full variable domain (rest looked up from reference TRBV9 and TRBJ1-1): DSGVTQTPKHLITATGQRVTLRCSPRSGDLSVYWYQQSLDQGLQFLIQYYNGEERAKGNILERFSAQQFPDLHSELNLSSLELGDSALYFCASSVEQMNTEAFFGQGTRLTVV.

The chain joins TRBV29-1 to TRBJ2-5, with a tentative D call TRBD2 (5 bases). Germline-derived CDR1 and CDR2 are SQVTM and ANQGSEA. CDR3 length equals 12 residues. Trimming pared 4 bases from V and 0 bases from J, leaving 6 bases between. CDR3 in amino acids: CSVGGYQETQYF. CDR3 sequence (DNA): TGCAGCGTTGGCGGGTACCAAGAGACCCAGTACTTC.

This clone is a singleton in its sample. V is TRBV5-4 and J is TRBJ2-5; D gene unclear. CDR1 is SGHNT and CDR2 is YYREEE in the germline V gene (reference sequence). V lost 0 bases to trimming and J lost 4 bases, with 16 bases between them. The length of the CDR3 is 16 residues. In nucleotides, the CDR3 is TGTGCCAGCAGCTTGGAAGCGACGGTCCTTGTAGAGACCCAGTACTTC. As protein: CASSLEATVLVETQYF.

V usage is TRBV4-1 and J usage is TRBJ2-2; D is possibly TRBD1 (5 bases). V was clipped by 0 bases and J by 4 bases, with 9 bases between them. The CDR3 loop spans 15 amino acids. Germline loops: CDR1 MGHRA, CDR2 YSYEKL. CDR3 sequence reads: CASSQDPGPTGELFF. CDR3 nucleotides: TGCGCCAGCAGCCAAGATCCAGGGCCCACCGGGGAGCTGTTTTTT.

This sequence joins TRBV6-6 and TRBJ2-5; TRBD2 aligns across 7 bases. This CDR3 region has 14 residues. Germline values: CDR1 MNHNY, CDR2 SVGAGI (reference sequence). With 5 bases clipped from V and 2 bases from J, the junction kept 5 bases outside the gene matches. The CDR3 DNA is TGTGCCAGCAGTACCCTGCGGGGGCAAGAGACCCAGTACTTC. Protein: CASSTLRGQETQYF.

CDR3 nucleotide sequence: TGTGCCAGCAGTTTGTCCCGACAGACTTCCTACGAGCAGTACTTC. It is translated as CASSLSRQTSYEQYF. The J gene is TRBJ2-7, the V gene TRBV28; D may be TRBD1 (5 bases). The germline V gene encodes CDR1 MDHEN and CDR2 SYDVKM. The V end was cut by 3 bases, the J end by 1 base, with 13 bases between. CDR3 length equals 15 residues.

In this sample, this clone turned up a few times. The CDR3 spells CAISQGEIGYEQYF. As DNA, the CDR3 is TGTGCCATCAGCCAAGGGGAAATCGGCTACGAGCAGTACTTC. The chain combines TRBV10-3 with TRBJ2-7; TRBD1 is a possible D gene (5 bases). Deletions cut 6 bases from V and 3 bases from J, with 15 bases between. CDR1 is ENHRY, CDR2 SYGVKD, per germline. This CDR3 contains 14 residues.

The rearrangement uses TRBV5-4 and TRBJ2-2; TRBD1 is a possible D gene (5 bases). Germline V gene lookup returns CDR1 SGHNT and CDR2 YYREEE (reference sequence). This CDR3 region has 15 residues. V lost 0 bases and J 5 bases, leaving 11 bases between the germline ends. The CDR3 DNA reads as TGTGCCAGCAGCTTGGGCCAGGGTGTGACCGGGGAGCTGTTTTTT. It yields the protein CASSLGQGVTGELFF.

This clone was observed once. The chain joins TRBV28 to TRBJ1-1; D not certain. Germline CDR1 is MDHEN and CDR2 is SYDVKM. This CDR3 spans 15 amino acids. Between the trimmed V and J ends, which lost 7 bases and 0 bases, there was a span of 15 bases. The CDR3 here is CASTSRAFMNTEAFF. The CDR3 region has the DNA TGTGCCAGCACCTCGAGGGCGTTTATGAACACTGAAGCTTTCTTT.

This clone was seen more than once but under ten times. This chain joins TRBV5-1 and TRBJ2-5; 11 nucleotides align to TRBD2. V was pared by 9 bases and J by 3 bases, with 10 bases of the junction left unmatched. Germline CDR1 and CDR2: SGHRS and YFSETQ. CDR3 length: 15 residues. As DNA, the CDR3 is TGCGCCACCTCGACTAGCGGGAACGAGAAAGAGACCCAGTACTTC. It is translated as CATSTSGNEKETQYF. Based on the CDR3 plus reference TRBV5-1 and TRBJ2-5, the full variable domain is KAGVTQTPRYLIKTRGQQVTLSCSPISGHRSVSWYQQTPGQGLQFLFEYFSETQRNKGNFPGRFSGRQFSNSRSEMNVSTLELGDSALYLCATSTSGNEKETQYFGPGTRLLVL.

V and J are TRBV4-2 and TRBJ2-1; the match to TRBD2 covers 8 bases. With 6 bases clipped from V and 7 bases from J, the junction kept 8 bases outside the gene matches. This CDR3 spans 14 amino acids. Germline V CDR1 and CDR2: LGHNA, YNFKEQ. CDR3 sequence: CASRPAPGGNEQFF. In DNA form, the CDR3 reads TGTGCCAGCAGGCCGGCTCCGGGGGGGAATGAGCAGTTCTTC.

The chain is built from TRBV29-1 and TRBJ2-3, with D possibly being TRBD1 (6 bases). The CDR3 loop spans 13 amino acids. Trimming shortened V by 8 bases and J by 2 bases, and 14 bases separated the two germline ends. The germline V gene encodes CDR1 SQVTM and CDR2 ANQGSEA. The CDR3 here is CSTRQVLTDTQYF. DNA of the CDR3: TGCAGCACCCGACAGGTTCTCACAGATACGCAGTATTTT.

V usage is TRBV9 and J usage is TRBJ2-7; D is perhaps TRBD2 (5 bases). The CDR3 loop spans 13 amino acids. Per germline, CDR1 SGDLS and CDR2 YYNGEE. Trimming shortened V by 2 bases and J by 6 bases, and 12 bases separated the two germline ends. CDR3 in DNA: TGTGCCAGCAGCGTCCAAGAGGGCCGCGAGCAGTACTTC. Translated, it gives CASSVQEGREQYF.

The chain couples TRBV4-2 to TRBJ2-2, with 9 positions matching TRBD1. Germline assignment: CDR1 LGHNA and CDR2 YNFKEQ. CDR3 length: 17 residues. V shed 6 bases and J 7 bases; nucleotides not matched to a gene: 15. CDR3 loop: CASSHFVQGAQGGELFF. The CDR3 DNA sequence: TGTGCCAGCAGTCACTTTGTACAGGGGGCGCAGGGCGGGGAGCTGTTTTTT.

This chain joins TRBV5-1 and TRBJ1-3; 7 bases are a match to TRBD1. This CDR3 has 15 amino acids. CDR1 is SGHRS and CDR2 is YFSETQ in the germline V gene. V was clipped by 4 bases and J by 0 bases; unmatched bases: 4. CDR3 loop: CASSPGTVSGNTIYF. The CDR3 region has the DNA TGCGCCAGCAGCCCGGGGACAGTCTCTGGAAACACCATATATTTT.

Points on this clone: Lacking the conserved final phenylalanine or tryptophan, this CDR3 likely reflects a read error. The V call is TRBV29-1, the J call TRBJ2-2; possibly TRBD2 for D (5 bases). Between the trimmed V and J ends, which lost 7 bases and 4 bases, there was a span of 16 bases. Per germline, CDR1 SQVTM and CDR2 ANQGSEA. This CDR3 has 14 amino acids. CDR3 coding DNA: TGCAGCGCGACGGAGGCAGGCCCCACCGGGGAGCTGTTTGTT. Protein product: CSATEAGPTGELFV.

The V and J genes are TRBV28 and TRBJ1-1; TRBD1 matches at 9 bases. This CDR3 region has 15 residues. CDR1 and CDR2 (germline): MDHEN, SYDVKM. J lost 5 bases, V lost 6 bases, and 10 bases had no gene match. The CDR3 DNA is TGTGCCAGCAGCCGGGACAGGGCTCAAAGAACTGAAGCTTTCTTT. Translated: CASSRDRAQRTEAFF.

The chain combines TRBV6-5 with TRBJ2-7; 8 bases fit TRBD1. V trimming: 7 bases; J trimming: 1 base; junction bases outside the gene matches: 9. The CDR3 spans 15 residues. The germline V gene encodes CDR1 MNHEY and CDR2 SVGAGI. The DNA of the CDR3 is TGTGCCAGCACCCACCCAGGGGGCGCGTCCTACGAGCAGTACTTC. Translation gives CASTHPGGASYEQYF.

This chain joins TRBV9 and TRBJ2-5; tentative D call: TRBD1 (5 bases). The CDR3 length is 14 residues. Germline assignment: CDR1 SGDLS and CDR2 YYNGEE. V was trimmed by 3 bases and J by 4 bases, leaving 13 bases between them. The CDR3 spells CASSERQQGETQYF. For the CDR3, the DNA is TGTGCCAGCAGCGAACGACAGCAGGGAGAGACCCAGTACTTC.

This chain joins TRBV11-2 and TRBJ1-4; D may be TRBD1 (6 bases). Germline V gene lookup returns CDR1 SGHAT and CDR2 FQNNGV. The CDR3 consists of 13 residues. Trimming pared 5 bases from V and 8 bases from J, leaving 12 bases between. The CDR3 nucleotides are TGTGCCAGCAGCGGACAGATTACCGAAAAACTGTTTTTT. It codes for CASSGQITEKLFF.